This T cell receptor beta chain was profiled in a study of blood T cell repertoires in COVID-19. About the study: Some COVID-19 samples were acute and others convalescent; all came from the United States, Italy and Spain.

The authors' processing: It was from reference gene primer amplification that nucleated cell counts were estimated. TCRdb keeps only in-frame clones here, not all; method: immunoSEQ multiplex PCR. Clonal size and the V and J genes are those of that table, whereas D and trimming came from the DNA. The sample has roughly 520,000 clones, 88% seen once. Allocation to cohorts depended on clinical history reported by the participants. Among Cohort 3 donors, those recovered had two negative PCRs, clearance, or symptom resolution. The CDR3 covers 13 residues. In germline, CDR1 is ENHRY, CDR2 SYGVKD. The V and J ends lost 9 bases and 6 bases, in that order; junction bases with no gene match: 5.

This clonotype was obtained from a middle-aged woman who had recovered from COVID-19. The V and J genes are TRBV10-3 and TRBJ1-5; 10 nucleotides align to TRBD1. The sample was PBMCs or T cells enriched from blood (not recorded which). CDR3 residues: CAIGTGEGQPQHF. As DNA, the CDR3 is TGTGCCATTGGGACAGGGGAAGGTCAGCCCCAGCATTTT.